The sequence of this T cell receptor beta chain was determined in a study of T cell responses to AZD1222 COVID-19 vaccine (dated by TCRdb to 2020 to 2022). The study in broad terms: Because spike-specific TCR depth and breadth did not differ between the two schedules, AZD1222 recipients who got a second dose at roughly 4 weeks were pooled with those who got a second dose at roughly 12 weeks. TCR sequencing was performed for more than 230 trial participants, of whom roughly 200 were given two doses of AZD1222 and around 25 were given two doses of MenACWY control vaccine. Trial participants were enrolled by age into subgroups of 18-55, 56-69 and 70-plus years, and 148, 28 and 57 TCR-sequenced participants, respectively, were included in these subgroups.

As to this clone: It lacks a known antigen. No base quality information exists; no much larger clone differs at one position.

The CDR3 regions of human TCRbeta chains were analyzed by immunosequencing. The authors' pipeline ran thus. TCRs in the repertoires were matched against a reference library of SARS-CoV-2-specific TCRs that had been generated with the MIRA antigen-specificity platform. Breadth was defined as the fraction of unique TCRs that were SARS-CoV-2-associated. Depth was defined as the fraction of total T cells that were SARS-CoV-2-associated. Using the MIRA data, every spike-specific TCR was mapped to the spike region that the TCR reacted to and assigned to either a CD4 or a CD8 class. Log10-transformed breadth and depth values were compared by one-way ANOVA with Sidak's multiple comparisons tests. TCRdb took over this immuneACCESS table, retaining in-frame rearrangements with V and J assigned. Such tables are incomplete; in checked studies, under half of the missing clones stem from an unresolved V gene, and the remainder is unexplained. V, J and clone size are those of that table, while D and trimming were read from the DNA. The sample contains roughly 150,000 clones, 80% to 95% of them found a single time. The ten largest account for under 2.5% of the sample.

Study-wide findings and limitations: Most participants were white British and females outnumbered males, and the authors suggested that clonal diversity may have been underestimated. Conclusions about previously exposed vaccinees are limited, since just a handful of AZD1222 recipients were seropositive for SARS-CoV-2 at baseline. The vaccine-associated CD4 TCRs covered the entire spike protein, and the dominant responses fell in regions 160-218 and 743-854. Epitopes outside the regions mutated in the B.1.351 and B.1.1.7 variants were reportedly recognized by nearly half of the unique spike-specific TCRs. In the small 56-69-year group, the increase in depth fell short of significance, most likely because of low power. A significant rise in spike-specific TCR breadth and depth was observed after two AZD1222 doses relative to day 0 and relative to MenACWY recipients. No day 14 peak-response samples were available, so repertoires were characterized only after the peak T cell response.

In light of the paper, this sample's time point label describes: baseline before first vaccination. Vaccinee samples came from UK trials COV001 and COV002, including a single-blind randomized controlled phase 2/3 trial of AZD1222 (ChAdOx1 nCoV-19) in healthy adults. For TCRbeta chain sequencing, PBMC samples from trial participants were taken at day 0 and at day 28 after the second dose. The clonotype originates from an adult in good health. The sample in question was peripheral blood, obtained on day 0 of AZD1222 vaccination.

The CDR3 loop reads CASSYERTAGTGELFF. The DNA is as follows: TGTGCCAGCAGTTACGAGAGGACGGCGGGCACCGGGGAGCTGTTTTTT. The chain is made from TRBV6-5 and TRBJ2-2; TRBD2 is possibly the D segment (5 matching bases). Reading the germline V gene gives CDR1 MNHEY and CDR2 SVGAGI. Counted from cysteine to phenylalanine, this CDR3 has 16 amino acids. The CDR3 DNA has 48 bases and is translated from base 1. The germline ends are 14 bases apart after V is trimmed by 2 bases and J by 4 bases.